A few counts support the clone carrying this T cell receptor beta chain. Its antigen is still unknown. The TCR alpha and TCR beta cDNA libraries, bearing sample barcodes and UMIs, were generated by 5'RACE using constant-segment primers. TCRdb re-derived calls from the 5' RACE reads in MiXCR, one entry per CDR3 protein. The sample carries hundreds of thousands of distinct CDR3 sequences, about a fifth recorded once. This record belongs to a study of T-cell memory formation after mild COVID-19. Points from the study as a whole: The CD4+ clones that contracted clustered mainly within CM and EM, and the CD8+ clones concentrated in EMRA.

Trimming stripped 4 bases from V and 2 bases from J, with 9 bases between. The CDR3 extends over 14 amino acids. The germline V gene has CDR1 LGHDT and CDR2 YNNKEL (reference sequence). Sequenced: PBMCs or a T cell subset sorted from them (not recorded which). This TCR was sampled from an adult woman who had mild COVID-19 (a few samples of this study predate the infection). Cell type and time point are not known. The rearrangement links TRBV3-1 to TRBJ1-3; the D is unclear. The CDR3 DNA is TGTGCCAGCAGCCCACTGCAGACTGGAAACACCATATATTTT. This translates into CASSPLQTGNTIYF.